These 9 T cell receptor delta chains originate from one sample sequenced in a study of gamma-delta T cells after stem cell transplantation. TCRdb repeated clone calling on the RT-PCR reads with CATT. This table holds 1,500 or so delta-chain clones, 4.5% to 7% found once. Sequences were obtained from gamma-delta T cells. These receptor sequences come from a human donor. It is not recorded whose cells these are; they may come from a transplant donor.

Within the sample, this clone is medium-sized (0.01 to 0.1%). One base separates it from a far larger clone, so it is likely a read error. This sample includes further DNA sequences coding for the same CDR3. CDR3 bases: TGTGCCTGCGACCCAGTACTGGGGGATAAGTACACCGATAAACTCATCTTT. This gives the protein CACDPVLGDKYTDKLIF. The J gene is TRDJ1, the V gene TRDV2, with 11 nucleotides matching TRDD3. The CDR3 has 17 residues. V was clipped by 7 bases and J by 0 bases; unmatched bases: 12. Germline-derived CDR1 and CDR2 are GEAIGNYY and EKD.

This clone showed up just a few times. This DNA's translation and the protein TCRdb lists, from a much larger clone, do not match at residue 3, likely due to a read error; the protein shown is translated from the DNA. The V gene is TRDV2, the J gene TRDJ3; 10 bases match TRDD3. This CDR3 is built from 21 residues. CDR1 is GEAIGNYY, CDR2 EKD, per germline. The CDR3 DNA is TGTGCCCGTGACACCCTTGTGGAGGGGGATACGCCCGGCTGGGACACCCGACAGATGTTTTTC. Translation: CARDTLVEGDTPGWDTRQMFF.

Of note for this clone: TCRdb's protein, taken from a much larger clone, differs from this DNA's translation at residue 15, likely owing to a read error; the protein displayed comes from the DNA. The chain carries TRDV2 and TRDJ1, with 12 bases aligning to TRDD3. The CDR3 spans 17 residues. Germline V CDR1 and CDR2: GEAIGNYY, EKD. The CDR3 bases are TGTGCCTGTGACGAGCTGGGGGATACGCAGCGAAACGATAAACCCATCTTT. It translates to CACDELGDTQRNDKPIF.

As for this clone: The TCRdb record carries a much larger clone's protein, which differs from this DNA's translation at residue 6; a read error is the likely cause, and the protein listed here is the DNA translation. Here the CDR3 reads CACDTTRSWGTELYTDKLIF. In DNA, the CDR3 is TGTGCCTGTGACACCACCCGTTCCTGGGGGACCGAATTGTACACCGATAAACTCATCTTT. The chain employs TRDV2 and TRDJ1; the match to TRDD3 covers 8 bases. V lost 0 bases to trimming and J lost 0 bases; unmatched junction nucleotides: 17. CDR3 length: 20 amino acids. Per the germline V gene, CDR1 is GEAIGNYY and CDR2 is EKD.

As to this clone: The protein that TCRdb holds for this DNA derives from a much larger clone and differs from the translated DNA at residue 20, which likely indicates a read error; the protein shown here is translated from the DNA. The gene calls are TRDV1 and TRDJ2, with 8 bases matching TRDD2. The CDR3 has 23 residues. Germline CDR1 TSWWSYY, CDR2 QGS. CDR3 DNA sequence: TGTGCTCTTGACTGTACTTCCTACCAAAGTGAGTGTGCTGGGGCCCCAGGGGCAGCACATCTCTTCTTT. As protein: CALDCTSYQSECAGAPGAAHLFF.

In the case of this clone: TCRdb's listed protein matches a much larger clone and diverges from this DNA's translation at residue 7, likely through a read error; the protein shown comes from the DNA. The V call is TRDV2, the J call TRDJ1; D gene unclear. Per germline, CDR1 GEAIGNYY and CDR2 EKD. CDR3 length: 17 amino acids. The V gene lost 0 bases and the J gene lost 1 base, with 17 bases spanning the gap. CDR3 in DNA: TGTGCCTGTGACACCGCTGTGTACAAATCCCCCACCGATAAACTCATCTTT. This translates into CACDTAVYKSPTDKLIF.

In this sample, this clone turned up a few times. This is likely an artifact of a read error, given a far larger clone one base away. The same CDR3 can be traced to other DNA sequences in this sample. The rearrangement links TRDV1 to TRDJ1, with 7 nucleotides matching TRDD2. Germline V gene sequence: CDR1 TSWWSYY, CDR2 QGS. CDR3 length equals 20 residues. V lost 4 bases and J lost 0; bases outside the gene matches: 20. This chain's CDR3 is CALGGLSLPPFLEYTDKLIF. The CDR3 nucleotides are TGTGCTCTTGGGGGCCTATCCCTTCCCCCCTTCCTCGAGTACACCGATAAACTCATCTTT.

This clone was counted between two and nine times. Since a far larger clone is one base different, this is likely a read error. Other DNA variants within this sample encode the same CDR3. The chain couples TRDV2 to TRDJ1; unclear D gene. Germline loops: CDR1 GEAIGNYY, CDR2 EKD. Trimming shortened V by 3 bases and J by 0 bases, and 16 bases separated the two germline ends. The CDR3 runs 16 residues. The CDR3 here is CACDLLGSPYTDKLIF. CDR3 coding DNA: TGTGCCTGTGACCTCTTGGGCTCACCGTACACCGATAAACTCATCTTT.

This clone was observed a handful of times. A far larger clone is one nucleotide away, so this likely arose from a read error. The sample contains more than one DNA sequence encoding this CDR3. The J gene is TRDJ1, the V gene TRDV2, with 11 bases identical to TRDD3. The length of the CDR3 is 16 residues. The V gene end was trimmed by 0 bases and the J gene end by 5 bases; junction bases not matched to a gene: 7. Germline values: CDR1 GEAIGNYY, CDR2 EKD. CDR3 in amino acids: CACDTLGDTMSDKLIF. The CDR3 DNA is TGTGCCTGTGACACCCTGGGGGATACCATGAGTGATAAACTCATCTTT.